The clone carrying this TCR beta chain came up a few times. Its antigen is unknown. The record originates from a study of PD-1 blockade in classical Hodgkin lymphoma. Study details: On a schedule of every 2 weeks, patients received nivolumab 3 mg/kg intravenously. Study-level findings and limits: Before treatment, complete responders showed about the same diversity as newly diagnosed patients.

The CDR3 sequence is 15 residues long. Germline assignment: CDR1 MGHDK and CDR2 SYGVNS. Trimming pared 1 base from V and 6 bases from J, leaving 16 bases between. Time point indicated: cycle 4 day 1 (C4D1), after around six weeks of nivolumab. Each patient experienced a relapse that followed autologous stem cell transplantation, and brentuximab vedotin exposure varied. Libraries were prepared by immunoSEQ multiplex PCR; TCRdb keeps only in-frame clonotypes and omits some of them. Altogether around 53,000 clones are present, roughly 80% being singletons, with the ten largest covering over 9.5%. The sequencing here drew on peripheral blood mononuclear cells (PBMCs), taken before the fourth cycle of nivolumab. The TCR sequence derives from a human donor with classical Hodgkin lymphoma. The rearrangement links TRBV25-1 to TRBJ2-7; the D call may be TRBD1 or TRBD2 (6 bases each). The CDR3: CASSEWGAALREQYF. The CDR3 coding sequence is TGTGCCAGCAGTGAATGGGGGGCGGCTCTACGCGAGCAGTACTTC.